One sample yielded the 2 T cell receptor beta chains listed below, sequenced in a study of shared clonotypes between healthy human individuals. CD45RO-negative cells were positively selected for CCR7, leaving out terminally differentiated effector memory CD45RA+ cells. Sequencing was performed with immunoSEQ multiplex PCR; in TCRdb, only in-frame clones are kept and a portion is missing. Of more than 500,000 clones listed, around 95% are singletons. The sequencing sample was made of naive CD8+ T cells sorted from blood. All receptors come from a woman in her twenties or thirties in good health.

The chain couples TRBV5-4 to TRBJ1-1; D is ambiguous. The CDR3 is 15 residues long. Trimming took 0 bases from V and 1 from J, leaving 10 bases between them. CDR1 is SGHNT and CDR2 is YYREEE in the germline V gene (reference sequence). In DNA, the CDR3 is TGTGCCAGCAGCTTGGCCTACAGTGAGAACACTGAAGCTTTCTTT. Its protein product is CASSLAYSENTEAFF.

V and J are TRBV6-1 and TRBJ2-7; tentative D call: TRBD1 (7 bases). Germline values: CDR1 MNHNS, CDR2 SASEGT. Trimming removed 2 bases at V and 0 bases at J, with 17 bases between. The CDR3 length is 17 residues. CDR3 in amino acids: CASSELGQGGLSYEQYF. CDR3 nucleotides: TGTGCCAGCAGTGAATTGGGCCAGGGGGGCCTCTCCTACGAGCAGTACTTC.